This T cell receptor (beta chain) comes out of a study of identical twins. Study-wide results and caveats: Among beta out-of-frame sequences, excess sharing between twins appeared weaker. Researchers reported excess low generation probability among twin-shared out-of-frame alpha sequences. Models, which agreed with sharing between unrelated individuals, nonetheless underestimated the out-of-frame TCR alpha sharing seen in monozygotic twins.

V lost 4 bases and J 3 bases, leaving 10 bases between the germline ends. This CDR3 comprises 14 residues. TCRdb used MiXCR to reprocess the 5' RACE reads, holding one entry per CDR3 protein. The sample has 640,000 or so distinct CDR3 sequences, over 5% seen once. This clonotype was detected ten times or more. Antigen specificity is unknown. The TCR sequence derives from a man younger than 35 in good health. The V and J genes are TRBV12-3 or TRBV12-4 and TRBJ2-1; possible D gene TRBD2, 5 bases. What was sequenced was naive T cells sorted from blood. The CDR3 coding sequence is TGTGCCAGCAGTTCGGGAATCTTCTACAATGAGCAGTTCTTC. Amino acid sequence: CASSSGIFYNEQFF.